This T cell receptor (beta chain) is drawn from a study of T cells in Graves' hyperthyroidism and ophthalmopathy (dated by TCRdb to about 2019). A note on the overall study: Peripheral blood samples were taken at initial diagnosis, before any treatment was given. TCR V-J signatures able to tell the groups apart were searched for in a discovery cohort of 100 patients, of whom more than 40 had Graves' ophthalmopathy and 55 to 65 had stable Graves' hyperthyroidism. An independent validation cohort of around 19 hyperthyroidism patients and approximately 15 patients who later progressed to ophthalmopathy tested prospective prediction of ophthalmopathy. The 95 to 100 discovery patients were randomly divided into training and test sets at a 7:3 ratio. In about 6 Graves' hyperthyroidism patients, the study also compared T-cell repertoires from thyroid tissue with T-cell repertoires from blood. Following sampling, methimazole starting at 30 mg daily was given to hyperthyroidism patients, and high-dose intravenous methylprednisolone was given to ophthalmopathy patients. The paper reports TCR Vbeta CDR3 sequencing of 135 peripheral blood samples: around 41 ophthalmopathy, 70 to 85 hyperthyroidism and around 17 progressor patients. Overall study results and their limits: Most expanded thyroid clonotypes (frequency above 0.001) were also found in blood, which suggests that blood repertoires may mirror thyroid immune responses. During validation, the model predicted progression to ophthalmopathy a median of about 6.3 months ahead of onset, with approximately 70% sensitivity and more than 72% specificity. Sample size was not statistically predetermined, and blinding of investigators to group allocation was not performed. A 13 V-J signature model separated ophthalmopathy from stable hyperthyroidism, with 87.88% sensitivity and 81.08% specificity in cross-validation and 80%/75% in testing.

In this sample, this clonotype turned up many times. Its binding antigen is unknown. Base qualities are not at hand, and no much larger clone is one base apart. TCR beta CDR3 regions were amplified from RNA transcripts. A first-round RT-PCR of the TCR CDR3 used the HTBI primer set with the Qiagen OneStep RT-PCR kit. A second multiplex PCR round built the libraries, followed by size selection and purification. The libraries were sequenced on an Illumina HiSeq2000 using paired-end 100 bp reads. In the source study's methods: SOAPnuke was used to process the raw data, with reads discarded if the reads contained adapters or uncalled bases, had a mean Phred below 15, or lacked an exact constant-primer or identifier match. COPE v1.2.5 was used to merge high-quality paired reads, and clonotypes were defined as unique nucleotide sequences. Clonotypes were aligned to IMGT TRBV, TRBD and TRBJ reference segments using MiTCR v1.1. Only V-J combinations with frequency above 0.0001, covering 99% to 99.2% of repertoires, were analysed. A TCS score was defined as the ratio between F50 (clonal expansion) and ExV (chaos), using BLOSUM62-based TCRdist between CDR3 peptides within each V-J. Welch's t-statistics and random forest reduced 514 V-J features to 10 to 15, which were used in a naive Bayes classifier (R e1071). TCRdb applied fastp at Q25 and MiXCR to the public reads, then kept only in-frame beta chains. Each CDR3 protein appears once, grouped with its most common genes and DNA. These V and J calls originate from TCRdb's pipeline instead of the authors' own analysis. For this sample the table gives fewer than 650,000 distinct CDR3 sequences, of which 14% were detected only once. The ten most abundant clones make up about 15% of the sample.

Stable Graves' hyperthyroidism was defined as no progression to ophthalmopathy during 18 months of follow-up. The hyperthyroidism patients were between 18 and 65 years old and newly diagnosed, with a disease duration of less than 2 months. Patients with uncontrolled infections, other autoimmune diseases, pregnancy or lactation were excluded. Diagnoses were established on the basis of clinical symptoms, serum thyroxine and TRAb, thyroid ultrasound, and orbital computed tomography. PBMCs were separated from approximately 9.9 ml of fresh peripheral blood using Ficoll-Paque density gradient centrifugation. Total RNA was extracted using Trizol reagent, and RNA quality was assessed on an Agilent 2100 Bioanalyzer. CDR3 length: 12 amino acids, cysteine to phenylalanine. The sequence is cut down to CDR3 DNA, 36 bases in frame from base 1. In the germline V gene, CDR1 corresponds to MDHEN and CDR2 to SYDVKM. V trim: 5 bases; J trim: 6 bases; unmatched bases: 2.

The rearranged chain carries TRBV28 and TRBJ1-1; a stretch of 8 junction bases matches TRBD1. This receptor was identified in a woman between 40 and 50 years old with Graves' hyperthyroidism. What was sequenced was blood. The CDR3 protein sequence reads: CASSQQGAEAFF. Here is the DNA: TGTGCCAGCAGTCAACAGGGGGCTGAAGCTTTCTTT.